The clone carrying this T cell receptor beta chain appeared once. Its matching antigen is unknown. The CDR3 has 12 residues. The germline gives CDR1 SQVTM, CDR2 ANQGSEA. V lost 8 bases and J lost 7, with 15 bases in between. Naive CD8 cells, CD45RO-negative and positively selected for CCR7, excluded terminally differentiated effector memory CD45RA+ cells. It was across several immunoSEQ plates that each subset's genomic DNA was evenly split. Measured with immunoSEQ multiplex PCR; TCRdb has only the in-frame clones, and not every one. The top ten hold 0.9% to 1.4% of the sample, which has millions of clones, over 85% seen once. This sample was taken from a study of shared clonotypes between healthy human individuals. Study-wide background: Three plates were used per donor for CD4 naive, three for CD4 memory, two for CD8 naive and one for CD8 memory. Findings and limits, study-wide: Expectations were that clonotype sharing among donors would be affected by sequencing depth.

The TCR sequence derives from a man younger than 35 in good health. Sequenced sample: naive CD8+ T cells sorted from blood. The chain is built from TRBV29-1 and TRBJ2-1, with D perhaps TRBD2 (6 bases). The CDR3 loop is CSQTSPWNEQFF. As DNA, the CDR3 is TGCAGCCAGACTAGTCCATGGAATGAGCAGTTCTTC.